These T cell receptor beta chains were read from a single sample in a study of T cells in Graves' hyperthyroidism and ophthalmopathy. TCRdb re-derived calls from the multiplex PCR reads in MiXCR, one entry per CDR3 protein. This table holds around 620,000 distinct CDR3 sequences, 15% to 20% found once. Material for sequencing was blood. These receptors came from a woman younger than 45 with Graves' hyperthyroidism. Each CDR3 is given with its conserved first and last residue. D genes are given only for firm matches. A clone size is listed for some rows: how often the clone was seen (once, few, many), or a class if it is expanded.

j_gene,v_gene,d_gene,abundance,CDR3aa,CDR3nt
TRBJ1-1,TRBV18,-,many,CASSPLTGNTEAFF,TGTGCCAGCTCACCACTCACAGGGAACACTGAAGCTTTCTTT
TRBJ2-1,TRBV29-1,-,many,CSVSGLTSPNEQFF,TGCAGCGTCTCGGGACTCACCAGTCCCAATGAGCAGTTCTTC
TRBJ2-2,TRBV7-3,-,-,CASSSATGTGELFF,TGTGCCAGCAGCTCGGCTACAGGCACCGGGGAGCTGTTTTTT
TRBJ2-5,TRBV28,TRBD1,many,CASSSTGVTQETQYF,TGTGCCAGCAGTTCTACAGGGGTCACCCAAGAGACCCAGTACTTC
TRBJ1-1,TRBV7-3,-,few,CASSLIPVAGLAFF,TGTGCCAGCAGCTTAATCCCGGTAGCAGGGTTAGCTTTCTTT
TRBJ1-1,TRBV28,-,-,CASRTPWQVVNTEAFF,TGTGCCAGCAGGACCCCATGGCAGGTCGTGAACACTGAAGCTTTCTTT
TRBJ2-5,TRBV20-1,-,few,CSARVNQETQYF,TGCAGTGCTAGAGTAAACCAAGAGACCCAGTACTTC
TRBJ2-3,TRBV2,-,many,CATRIGAEKDTQYF,TGTGCCACCAGGATAGGAGCGGAGAAAGATACGCAGTATTTT
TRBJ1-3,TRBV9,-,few,CASSVGKGGSGNTIYF,TGTGCCAGCAGCGTAGGCAAAGGGGGCTCTGGAAACACCATATATTTT
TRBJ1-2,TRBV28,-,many,CASSPVTAANYGYTF,TGTGCCAGCAGTCCGGTAACAGCGGCTAACTATGGCTACACCTTC
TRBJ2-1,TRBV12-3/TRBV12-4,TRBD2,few,CASSLTSGRQNEQFF,TGTGCCAGCAGTTTGACTAGCGGGAGGCAGAATGAGCAGTTCTTC
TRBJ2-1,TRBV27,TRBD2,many,CASSFSGRADNEQFF,TGTGCCAGCAGTTTTTCGGGGAGGGCCGACAATGAGCAGTTCTTC
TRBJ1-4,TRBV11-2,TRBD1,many,CASSPDRANEKLFF,TGTGCCAGCAGCCCGGACAGGGCGAATGAAAAACTGTTTTTT
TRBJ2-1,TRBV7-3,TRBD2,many,CASSYIAGGPIKYNEQFF,TGTGCCAGCAGTTACATAGCGGGAGGCCCGATCAAATACAATGAGCAGTTCTTC
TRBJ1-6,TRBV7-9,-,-,CASSSGYSRHSPLHF,TGTGCCAGCAGCTCGGGATACTCCCGGCATTCACCCCTCCACTTT
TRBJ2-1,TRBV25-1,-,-,CASSEPGAYNEQFF,TGTGCCAGCAGTGAGCCAGGGGCCTACAATGAGCAGTTCTTC
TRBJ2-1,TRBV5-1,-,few,CASIGVSEQFF,TGCGCCAGCATAGGGGTTAGTGAGCAGTTCTTC
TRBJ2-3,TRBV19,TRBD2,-,CASSIVPGLAGGSTDTQYF,TGTGCCAGTAGTATAGTACCCGGACTAGCGGGAGGCAGCACAGATACGCAGTATTTT
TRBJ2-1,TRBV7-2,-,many,CASSLLAAEQFF,TGTGCCAGCAGCTTACTAGCAGCTGAGCAGTTCTTC
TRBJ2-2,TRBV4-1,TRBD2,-,CASSQKIGLAGTGELFF,TGCGCCAGCAGCCAAAAAATAGGGCTAGCGGGCACCGGGGAGCTGTTTTTT
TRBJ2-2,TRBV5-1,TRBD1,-,CASSFQGAINTGELFF,TGCGCCAGCAGCTTCCAGGGGGCTATCAACACCGGGGAGCTGTTTTTT
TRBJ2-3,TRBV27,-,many,CASSLSPLSTDTQYF,TGTGCCAGCAGTTTATCCCCCCTAAGCACAGATACGCAGTATTTT
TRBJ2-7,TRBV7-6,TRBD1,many,CASSRIRTGNEQYF,TGTGCCAGCAGCCGTATTCGGACAGGGAACGAGCAGTACTTC
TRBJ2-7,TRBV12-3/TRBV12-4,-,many,CASSLGAMAYEQYF,TGTGCCAGCAGCTTAGGAGCAATGGCCTACGAGCAGTACTTC
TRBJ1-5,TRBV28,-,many,CASSLIGQGDQPQHF,TGTGCCAGCAGTTTAATAGGCCAGGGTGATCAGCCCCAGCATTTT
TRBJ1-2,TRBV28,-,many,CASHRYTNYGYTF,TGTGCCAGCCACAGATATACTAACTATGGCTACACCTTC
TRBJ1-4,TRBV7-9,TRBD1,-,CASRYTGTGSNEKLFF,TGTGCCAGCAGATATACCGGGACAGGGTCTAATGAAAAACTGTTTTTT
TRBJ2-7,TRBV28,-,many,CASTSIGREQYF,TGTGCCAGCACCTCCATAGGGAGGGAGCAGTACTTC
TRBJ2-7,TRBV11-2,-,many,CASSLGRTLGGEQYF,TGTGCCAGCAGCTTAGGAAGGACGTTGGGCGGCGAGCAGTACTTC
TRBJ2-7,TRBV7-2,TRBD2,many,CASSLATSGRTYEQYF,TGTGCCAGCAGCTTAGCCACTAGCGGGAGGACCTACGAGCAGTACTTC
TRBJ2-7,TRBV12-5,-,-,CASGFLVALNSYEQYF,TGTGCTAGTGGTTTTTTGGTGGCATTAAACTCCTACGAGCAGTACTTC
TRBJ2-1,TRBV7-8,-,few,CASSLVFLAFEQFF,TGTGCCAGCAGCTTAGTTTTCTTAGCGTTTGAGCAGTTCTTC
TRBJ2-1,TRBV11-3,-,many,CASSLGPGGKKFF,TGTGCCAGCAGCTTAGGTCCGGGCGGAAAAAAGTTCTTC
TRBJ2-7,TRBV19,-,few,CASSPLSGREQYF,TGTGCCAGTAGTCCCCTCTCGGGACGGGAGCAGTACTTC
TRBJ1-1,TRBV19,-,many,CASSIGNRVDTEAFF,TGTGCCAGTAGTATAGGGAACAGGGTGGACACTGAAGCTTTCTTT
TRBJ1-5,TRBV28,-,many,CASNTRTDYQPQHF,TGTGCCAGCAATACTCGGACCGATTATCAGCCCCAGCATTTT
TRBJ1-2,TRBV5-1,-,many,CASSFGVRLDGYTF,TGCGCCAGCAGCTTCGGTGTCAGGTTGGACGGCTACACCTTC
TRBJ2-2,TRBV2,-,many,CASSEVSGELFF,TGTGCCAGCAGTGAAGTGTCGGGGGAACTGTTTTTT
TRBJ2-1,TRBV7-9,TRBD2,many,CASSPPGLPQRNEQFF,TGTGCCAGCAGCCCCCCGGGACTACCACAGCGCAATGAGCAGTTCTTC
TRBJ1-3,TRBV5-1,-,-,CASRERRGASGNTIYF,TGCGCCAGCAGAGAAAGGCGGGGGGCCTCTGGAAACACCATATATTTT
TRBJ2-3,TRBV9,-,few,CASSVNPSDTQYF,TGTGCCAGCAGCGTAAATCCTTCAGATACGCAGTATTTT
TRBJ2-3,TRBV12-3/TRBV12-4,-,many,CASILGGTDTQYF,TGTGCCAGCATTCTGGGGGGCACAGATACGCAGTATTTT